Reported below is one TCR beta chain. Its antigen is unknown. No clone much larger than this one lies a single base away; base qualities are absent. The collaborating institutions used their own protocols to collect whole blood in K2EDTA tubes. For TCRbeta analysis, collaborator samples were shipped as frozen whole blood, as isolated PBMCs, or as DNA extracted from either sample type. This specimen belongs to a study of blood T cell repertoires in COVID-19 (dated by TCRdb to 2019 to 2021). Background for the entire study: Samples from collaborators originated in the United States, Italy and Spain and spanned both the acute and convalescent phases of COVID-19. The repertoires were released in a freely available public database meant as a resource for research on the immune response to SARS-CoV-2. Where HLA class I and class II types were available, the types were taken from metadata supplied by the sample provider, not from assay-based typing. Sample metadata almost always included a de-identified subject ID, COVID-19 status, age in years and sex. The material from the prospective study consisted of cDNA or gDNA derived from T cells, B-cell-depleted T cells, or PBMCs. Deeply sampled blood TCRbeta repertoires from subjects exposed to, actively infected with, or recovered from COVID-19 were included in the dataset. Samples came from the ongoing ImmuneRACE study (first 160 participants) plus 1,254 subjects from 6 global collaborators. Findings and caveats that apply to the study as a whole: Clinical and demographic metadata were provided uncurated, with the amount varying by source and participant.

CDR1 is given as SQVTM and CDR2 as ANQGSEA, both from the germline V gene. Trimming at the junction amounts to 2 bases on V and 1 base on J, and the germline ends lie 8 bases apart. The CDR3 numbers 13 residues from cysteine through phenylalanine. Only the CDR3 part of the read is kept: 39 bases, read in frame from the first base. TCRbeta CDR3 regions were amplified from genomic DNA by means of the immunoSEQ Assay, a bias-controlled multiplex PCR. In the source study's methods: The number of nucleated cells in each sample was estimated by amplification of reference gene primers within the assay. Sequence reads were collapsed and filtered to measure the absolute abundance of every unique TCRbeta CDR3 rearrangement. For each sample, productive Simpson clonality was calculated as the square root of Simpson's diversity index across productive rearrangements. This immuneACCESS table, as held by TCRdb, lists in-frame sequences with V and J called but not all clones. Of the missing ones, under half trace to an unresolved V gene in checked studies; the others have no known cause. That table is the source of V, J and clone size, and D and trimming were worked out from the DNA. Here the sample has tens of thousands of clones; about four fifths occur a single time. The ten largest account for approximately 6.8% of the sample.

The receptor was derived from a man between 45 and 60 years old with active or convalescent COVID-19. The rearranged chain carries TRBV29-1 and TRBJ1-1; the D gene is not confidently resolved. The sample was peripheral blood. The bases read TGCAGCGTTGAAAGAACAACGAACACTGAAGCTTTCTTT. Translated, it gives CSVERTTNTEAFF.